This T cell receptor beta chain was captured by sequencing in a study of blood T cell repertoires in COVID-19. Whole-study context: Acute-phase and convalescent COVID-19 samples originated in the United States, Italy and Spain. T cells, B-cell-depleted T cells, or PBMCs provided the cDNA or gDNA that served as material.

This clone was observed a single time. The V and J ends lost 0 bases and 3 bases respectively, with 12 bases between them. The CDR3 length is 15 residues. The V gene's germline CDR1 is SGHRS and CDR2 YFSETQ. Per the authors' pipeline: Scientists estimated how many nucleated cells there were by amplifying reference gene primers. Assay used: immunoSEQ multiplex PCR; TCRdb lists only in-frame clones, some missing. The V and J calls and clone size are taken from that table; D and trimming were inferred from the DNA. The sample gives around 200,000 clones, around 85% of which show up once; around 0.7% is in the top ten.

The sample was peripheral blood. The clonotype comes from a man aged 40-49 years with acute or convalescent COVID-19. J is TRBJ2-5 and V is TRBV5-1, with TRBD1 as a possible D gene (6 bases). Here the CDR3 reads CASSLGLGAEETQYF. The CDR3, as DNA: TGCGCCAGCAGCTTGGGGTTGGGGGCAGAAGAGACCCAGTACTTC. Using reference TRBV5-1 and TRBJ2-5 for the parts outside the CDR3, the full variable domain is KAGVTQTPRYLIKTRGQQVTLSCSPISGHRSVSWYQQTPGQGLQFLFEYFSETQRNKGNFPGRFSGRQFSNSRSEMNVSTLELGDSALYLCASSLGLGAEETQYFGPGTRLLVL.